This T cell receptor (beta chain) appears in the sequencing data of a study of blood T cell repertoires in COVID-19. In the study overall: Samples taken during acute and convalescent COVID-19 were collected in the United States, Italy and Spain. PBMCs, B-cell-depleted T cells, or T cells provided the cDNA or gDNA that made up the material.

In the source study's methods: How many nucleated cells were present was estimated from reference gene primer amplification. TCRdb keeps only in-frame clones here, not all; method: immunoSEQ multiplex PCR. V, J and clone size were drawn from that table, and D and trimming were deduced from the DNA. The data hold around 160,000 clones, with around 81% observed a single time. J lost 0 bases, V lost 3 bases, and 10 bases had no gene match. There are 18 residues in the CDR3. Germline values: CDR1 SGHRS, CDR2 YFSETQ. This clonotype was sampled from a man in his fifties or sixties with active or convalescent COVID-19. The rearrangement joins TRBV5-1 to TRBJ2-7; 12 bases fit TRBD2. The source material was peripheral blood. The CDR3 DNA sequence: TGCGCCAGCAGCTCCAGGACTAGCGGGGCTACAAGCTCCTACGAGCAGTACTTC. Its translation is CASSSRTSGATSSYEQYF.